This TCR beta chain was found in a study of technical replicates of blood from a few donors. The repertoire was sequenced with immunoSEQ multiplex PCR; TCRdb's copy has only in-frame clones and lacks some. The profile shows 15,000 or so clones, roughly four fifths of them singletons. This CDR3 region has 14 residues. CDR1 is SEHNR and CDR2 is FQNEAQ in the germline V gene (reference sequence). The V end lost 5 bases, the J end lost 2 bases, and 11 bases lay between the germline ends. The sequenced sample consisted of PBMCs. This TCR was recovered from a human donor in good health. The chain employs TRBV7-9 and TRBJ2-3; no reliable D call. The CDR3 region is CASSHRLATDTQYF. The CDR3 DNA is TGTGCCAGCAGCCATCGACTGGCCACAGATACGCAGTATTTT.